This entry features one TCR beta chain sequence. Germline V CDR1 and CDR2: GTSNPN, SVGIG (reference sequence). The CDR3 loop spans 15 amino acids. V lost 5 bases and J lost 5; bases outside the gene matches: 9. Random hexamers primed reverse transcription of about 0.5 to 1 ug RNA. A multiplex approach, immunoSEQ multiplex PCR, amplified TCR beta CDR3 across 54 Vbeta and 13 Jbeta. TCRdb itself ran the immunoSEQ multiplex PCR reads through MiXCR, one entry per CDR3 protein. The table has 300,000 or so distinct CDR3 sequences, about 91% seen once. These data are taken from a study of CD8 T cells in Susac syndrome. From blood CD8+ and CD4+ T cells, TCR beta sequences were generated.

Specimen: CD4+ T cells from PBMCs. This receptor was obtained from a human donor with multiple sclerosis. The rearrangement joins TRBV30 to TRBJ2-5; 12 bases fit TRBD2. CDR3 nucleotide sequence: TGTGCCTGGGGGCTAGCGGGAGGGCGGCGGGAGACCCAGTACTTC. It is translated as CAWGLAGGRRETQYF.